This T cell receptor beta chain was identified during a study of early T cells in non-severe SARS-CoV-2 infection. The CDR3 loop spans 15 amino acids. Trimming cost V 7 bases and J 5 bases, with 15 bases left between them. Germline V gives CDR1 MDHEN, CDR2 SYDVKM. TCRdb re-analysed the 5' RACE reads in MiXCR, keeping a single row per CDR3 protein. The sample includes fewer than 85,000 distinct CDR3 sequences, 13% to 15% seen only once; the top ten take 3% to 5%. The chain carries TRBV28 and TRBJ1-6; D is possibly TRBD1 (6 bases). The starting material was whole blood, obtained at baseline. The TCR originated in an adult who was a healthcare worker with PCR-confirmed SARS-CoV-2 infection or an uninfected control (not recorded which). CDR3 residues: CASTLGTSDNSPLHF. CDR3 DNA sequence: TGTGCCAGCACTCTGGGGACATCTGATAATTCACCCCTCCACTTT.